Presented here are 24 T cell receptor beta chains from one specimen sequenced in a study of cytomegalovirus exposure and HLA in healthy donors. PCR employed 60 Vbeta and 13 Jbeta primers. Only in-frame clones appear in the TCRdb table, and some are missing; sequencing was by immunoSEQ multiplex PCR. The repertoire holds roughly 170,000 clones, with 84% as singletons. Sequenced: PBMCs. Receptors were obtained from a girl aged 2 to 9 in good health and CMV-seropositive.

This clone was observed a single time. The CDR3: CSEIRGTEAFF. The CDR3 coding sequence is TGCAGCGAAATAAGGGGTACTGAAGCTTTCTTT. The rearrangement joins TRBV29-1 to TRBJ1-1; D is perhaps TRBD1 (5 bases). The CDR3 is made up of 11 amino acids. CDR1 and CDR2 from the germline V gene are SQVTM and ANQGSEA. Trimming shortened V by 7 bases and J by 5 bases, and 11 bases separated the two germline ends.

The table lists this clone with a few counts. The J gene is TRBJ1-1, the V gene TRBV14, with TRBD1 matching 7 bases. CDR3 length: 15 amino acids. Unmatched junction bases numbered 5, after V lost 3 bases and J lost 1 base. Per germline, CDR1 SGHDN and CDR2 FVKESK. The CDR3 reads CASSHPGGRNTEAFF. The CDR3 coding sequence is TGTGCCAGCAGCCATCCAGGGGGGCGGAACACTGAAGCTTTCTTT.

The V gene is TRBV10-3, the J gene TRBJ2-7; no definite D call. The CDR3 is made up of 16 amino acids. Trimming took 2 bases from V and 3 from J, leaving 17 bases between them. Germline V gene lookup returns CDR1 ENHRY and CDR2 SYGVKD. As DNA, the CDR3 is TGTGCCATCAGTGAGCCGAAGCTAGACGGAAGCTACGAGCAGTACTTC. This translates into CAISEPKLDGSYEQYF.

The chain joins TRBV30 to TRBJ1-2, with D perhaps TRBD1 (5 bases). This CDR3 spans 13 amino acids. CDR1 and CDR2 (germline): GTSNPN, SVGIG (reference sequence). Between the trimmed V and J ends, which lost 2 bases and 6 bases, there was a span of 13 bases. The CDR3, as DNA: TGTGCCTGGAGTATAGGGTTGGGGCATGGCTACACCTTC. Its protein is CAWSIGLGHGYTF. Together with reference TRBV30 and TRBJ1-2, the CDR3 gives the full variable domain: SQTIHQWPATLVQPVGSPLSLECTVEGTSNPNLYWYRQAAGRGLQLLFYSVGIGQISSEVPQNLSASRPQDRQFILSSKKLLLSDSGFYLCAWSIGLGHGYTFGSGTRLTVV.

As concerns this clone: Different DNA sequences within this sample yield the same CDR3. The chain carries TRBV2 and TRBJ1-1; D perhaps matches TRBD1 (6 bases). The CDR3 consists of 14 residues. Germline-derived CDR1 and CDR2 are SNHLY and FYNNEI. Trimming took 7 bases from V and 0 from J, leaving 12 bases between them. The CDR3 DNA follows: TGTGCCAGCATTTTGACAGGAATGAACACTGAAGCTTTCTTT. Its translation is CASILTGMNTEAFF.

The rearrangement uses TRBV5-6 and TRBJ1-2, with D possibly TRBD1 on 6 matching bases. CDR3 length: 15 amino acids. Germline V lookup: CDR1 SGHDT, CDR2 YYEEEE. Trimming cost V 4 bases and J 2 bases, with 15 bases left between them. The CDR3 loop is CASSPEAGANYGYTF. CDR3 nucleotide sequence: TGTGCCAGCAGCCCCGAGGCAGGGGCCAACTATGGCTACACCTTC.

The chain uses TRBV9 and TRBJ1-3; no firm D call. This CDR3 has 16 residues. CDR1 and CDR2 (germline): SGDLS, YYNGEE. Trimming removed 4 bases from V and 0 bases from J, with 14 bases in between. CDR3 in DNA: TGTGCCAGCAGCCTAACTTCGGGTAACTCTGGAAACACCATATATTTT. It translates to CASSLTSGNSGNTIYF.

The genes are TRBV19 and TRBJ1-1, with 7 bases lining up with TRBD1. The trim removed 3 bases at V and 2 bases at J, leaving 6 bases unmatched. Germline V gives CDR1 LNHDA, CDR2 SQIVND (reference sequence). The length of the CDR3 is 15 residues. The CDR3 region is CASSIVGTANTEAFF. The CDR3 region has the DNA TGTGCCAGTAGTATTGTAGGGACAGCCAACACTGAAGCTTTCTTT.

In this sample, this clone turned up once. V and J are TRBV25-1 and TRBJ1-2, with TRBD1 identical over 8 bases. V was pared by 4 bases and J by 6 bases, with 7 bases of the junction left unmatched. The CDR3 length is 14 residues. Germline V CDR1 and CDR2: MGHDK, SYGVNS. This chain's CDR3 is CASSGRQGLDGYTF. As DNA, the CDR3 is TGTGCCAGCAGTGGAAGACAGGGGTTGGATGGCTACACCTTC.

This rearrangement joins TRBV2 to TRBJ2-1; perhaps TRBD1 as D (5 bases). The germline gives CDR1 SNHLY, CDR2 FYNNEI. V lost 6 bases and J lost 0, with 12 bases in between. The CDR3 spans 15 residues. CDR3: CASSLQGSSYNEQFF. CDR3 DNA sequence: TGTGCCAGCAGCTTGCAGGGAAGCTCCTACAATGAGCAGTTCTTC.

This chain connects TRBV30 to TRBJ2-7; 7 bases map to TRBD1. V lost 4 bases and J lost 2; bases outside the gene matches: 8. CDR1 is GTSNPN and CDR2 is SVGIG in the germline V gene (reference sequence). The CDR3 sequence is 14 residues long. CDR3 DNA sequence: TGTGCCTGGATAGACAGGGACCTAACCTACGAGCAGTACTTC. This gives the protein CAWIDRDLTYEQYF.

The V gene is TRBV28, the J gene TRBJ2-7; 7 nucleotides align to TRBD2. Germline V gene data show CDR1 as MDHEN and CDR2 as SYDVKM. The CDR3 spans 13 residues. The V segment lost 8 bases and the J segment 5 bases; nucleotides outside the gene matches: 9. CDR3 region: CASSGGNIDEQYF. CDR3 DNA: TGTGCCAGCTCCGGGGGGAATATCGACGAGCAGTACTTC.

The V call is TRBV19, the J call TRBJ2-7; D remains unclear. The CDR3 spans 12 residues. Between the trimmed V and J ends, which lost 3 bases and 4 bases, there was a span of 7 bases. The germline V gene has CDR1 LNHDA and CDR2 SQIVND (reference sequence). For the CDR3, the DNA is TGTGCCAGTAGTATCTCAGGTTACGAGCAGTACTTC. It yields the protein CASSISGYEQYF.

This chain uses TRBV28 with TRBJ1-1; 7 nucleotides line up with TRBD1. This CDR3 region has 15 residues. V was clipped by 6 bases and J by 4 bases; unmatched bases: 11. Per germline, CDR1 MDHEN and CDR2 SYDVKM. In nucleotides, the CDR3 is TGTGCCAGCAGGGGGACAGCACGGGGAGTCACTGAAGCTTTCTTT. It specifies CASRGTARGVTEAFF.

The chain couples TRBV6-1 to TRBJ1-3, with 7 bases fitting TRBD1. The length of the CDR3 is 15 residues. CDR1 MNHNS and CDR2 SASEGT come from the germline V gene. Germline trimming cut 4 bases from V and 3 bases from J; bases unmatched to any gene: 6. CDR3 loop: CASSVFRDSGNTIYF. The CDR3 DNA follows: TGTGCCAGCAGTGTGTTCCGGGACAGTGGAAACACCATATATTTT.

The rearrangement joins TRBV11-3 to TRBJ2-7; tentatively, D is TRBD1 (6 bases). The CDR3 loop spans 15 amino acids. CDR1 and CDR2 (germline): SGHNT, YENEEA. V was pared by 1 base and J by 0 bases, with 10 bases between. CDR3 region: CASSLGVGASYEQYF. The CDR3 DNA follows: TGTGCCAGCAGCTTAGGAGTGGGGGCCTCCTACGAGCAGTACTTC.

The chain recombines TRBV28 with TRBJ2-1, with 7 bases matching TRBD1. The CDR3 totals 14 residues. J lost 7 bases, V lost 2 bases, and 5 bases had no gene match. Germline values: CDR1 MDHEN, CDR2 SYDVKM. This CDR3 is CASSLRNRGNEQFF. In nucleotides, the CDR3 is TGTGCCAGCAGTTTAAGGAACAGGGGAAATGAGCAGTTCTTC.

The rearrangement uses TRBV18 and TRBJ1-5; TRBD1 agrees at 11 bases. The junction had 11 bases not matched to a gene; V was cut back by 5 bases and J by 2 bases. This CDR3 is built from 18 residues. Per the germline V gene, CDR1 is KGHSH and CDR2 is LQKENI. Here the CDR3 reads CASSSPGQGASGNQPQHF. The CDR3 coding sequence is TGTGCCAGCTCATCCCCAGGACAGGGGGCTTCTGGCAATCAGCCCCAGCATTTT.

CDR3: CASSLLGQGNTEAFF. The CDR3 nucleotides read TGTGCCAGCAGTCTCCTGGGACAGGGGAACACTGAAGCTTTCTTT. This sequence joins TRBV2 and TRBJ1-1, with 9 bases lining up with TRBD1. Germline loops: CDR1 SNHLY, CDR2 FYNNEI. The CDR3 is 15 amino acids. Losses at the gene ends were 5 bases for V and 1 base for J; bases not matched to a gene: 5.

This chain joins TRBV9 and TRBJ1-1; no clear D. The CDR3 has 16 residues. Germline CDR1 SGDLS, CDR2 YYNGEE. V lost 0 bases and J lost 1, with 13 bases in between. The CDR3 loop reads CASSVGRLGGNTEAFF. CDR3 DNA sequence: TGTGCCAGCAGCGTAGGTCGTCTGGGAGGGAACACTGAAGCTTTCTTT. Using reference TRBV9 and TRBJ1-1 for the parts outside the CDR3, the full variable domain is DSGVTQTPKHLITATGQRVTLRCSPRSGDLSVYWYQQSLDQGLQFLIQYYNGEERAKGNILERFSAQQFPDLHSELNLSSLELGDSALYFCASSVGRLGGNTEAFFGQGTRLTVV.

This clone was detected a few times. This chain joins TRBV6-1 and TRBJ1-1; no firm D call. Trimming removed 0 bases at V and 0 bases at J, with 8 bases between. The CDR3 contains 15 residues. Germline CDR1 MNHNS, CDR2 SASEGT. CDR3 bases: TGTGCCAGCAGTGAAGCTTCCCTTTTGAACACTGAAGCTTTCTTT. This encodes CASSEASLLNTEAFF.

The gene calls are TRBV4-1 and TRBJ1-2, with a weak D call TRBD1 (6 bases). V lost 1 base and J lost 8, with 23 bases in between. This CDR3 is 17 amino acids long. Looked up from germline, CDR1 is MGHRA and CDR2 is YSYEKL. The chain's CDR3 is CASSQGSQGQRGAGYTF. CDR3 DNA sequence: TGCGCCAGCAGCCAAGGCTCTCAAGGACAGCGGGGGGCCGGCTACACCTTC.

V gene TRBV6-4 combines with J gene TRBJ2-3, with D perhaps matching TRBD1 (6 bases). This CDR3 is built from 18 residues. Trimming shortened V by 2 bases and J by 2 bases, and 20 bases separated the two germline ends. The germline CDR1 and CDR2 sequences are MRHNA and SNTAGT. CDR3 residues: CASSDPSKARGDTDTQYF. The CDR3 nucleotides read TGTGCCAGCAGTGACCCCTCTAAGGCCAGGGGAGACACAGATACGCAGTATTTT.

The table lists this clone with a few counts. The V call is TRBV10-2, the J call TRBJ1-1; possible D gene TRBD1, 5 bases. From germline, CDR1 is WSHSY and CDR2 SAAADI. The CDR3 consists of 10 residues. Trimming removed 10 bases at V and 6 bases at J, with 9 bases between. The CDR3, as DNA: TGCGCCACCCTAGGGGCTGAAGCTTTCTTT. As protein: CATLGAEAFF.